This T cell receptor beta chain was captured in a study of cytomegalovirus exposure and HLA in healthy donors. Nominally healthy donors provided the samples, though records likely missed some immune exposures. The PCR had 60 Vbeta and 13 Jbeta primers. The assay was immunoSEQ multiplex PCR, and TCRdb's table has in-frame clones only and misses some. The sample holds under 200,000 clones, 60% to 80% seen once. Study-level results: Reports showed the classifier diagnosing cytomegalovirus status with high specificity and sensitivity. CMV antigen specificity was confirmed in vitro for three CMV-associated chains.

As regards this clone: Antigen unknown.

Per germline, CDR1 SEHNR and CDR2 FQNEAQ (reference sequence). Trimming removed 5 bases from V and 8 bases from J, with 3 bases in between. The length of the CDR3 is 9 residues. The V call is TRBV7-9, the J call TRBJ1-1; D is undetermined. The source material was PBMCs. This receptor was taken from a male donor in good health and CMV-seronegative. The CDR3 is CASSGEAFF. The DNA for the CDR3 is TGTGCCAGCAGCGGCGAAGCTTTCTTT.